Each of the 13 T cell receptor beta chains below was sequenced from the same sample in a study of blood T cell repertoires in COVID-19. Only in-frame clones appear in the TCRdb table, and some are missing; sequencing was by immunoSEQ multiplex PCR. The sample carries about 200,000 clones, around four fifths recorded once. The sequencing sample was made of peripheral blood. The origin of the receptors is a man aged 60-69 years with COVID-19, enrolled during active disease.

This clone is a singleton in its sample. The chain carries TRBV18 and TRBJ1-2; 9 bases map to TRBD1. Germline V lookup: CDR1 KGHSH, CDR2 LQKENI. V lost 2 bases and J lost 8; bases outside the gene matches: 6. The CDR3 is 14 amino acids. The CDR3: CASSPGGQGSGYTF. In DNA form, the CDR3 reads TGTGCCAGCTCACCAGGGGGACAGGGAAGCGGCTACACCTTC.

The chain combines TRBV19 with TRBJ1-3; D is possibly TRBD1 (6 bases). Per the germline V gene, CDR1 is LNHDA and CDR2 is SQIVND (reference sequence). CDR3 length: 15 amino acids. Trimming took 5 bases from V and 4 from J, leaving 15 bases between them. The CDR3 here is CASSFGRGYGNTIYF. The DNA of the CDR3 is TGTGCCAGTAGTTTCGGCAGGGGTTACGGAAACACCATATATTTT.

The V and J genes are TRBV15 and TRBJ2-1, with 11 nucleotides matching TRBD2. CDR1 is LNHNV, CDR2 YYDKDF, per germline (reference sequence). This CDR3 contains 20 residues. Trimming took 0 bases from V and 0 from J; bases not matched to a gene: 10. In nucleotides, the CDR3 is TGTGCCACCAGCAGAGATACTAGCGGGAGACGGTGGAGCTCCTACAATGAGCAGTTCTTC. Protein: CATSRDTSGRRWSSYNEQFF.

The chain uses TRBV6-4 and TRBJ2-3; TRBD2 matches 14 bases. The trim removed 7 bases at V and 3 bases at J, leaving 18 bases unmatched. CDR3 size: 20 residues. Germline-derived CDR1 and CDR2 are MRHNA and SNTAGT. The CDR3 DNA sequence: TGTGCCAGCACCTACGCCGCGACTAGCGGGAGGGCCGAAACTACAGATACGCAGTATTTT. The encoded protein is CASTYAATSGRAETTDTQYF.

The V gene is TRBV19, the J gene TRBJ2-1, with D tentatively TRBD1 (6 bases). The V and J ends lost 6 bases and 0 bases respectively, with 12 bases between them. Per germline, CDR1 LNHDA and CDR2 SQIVND (reference sequence). This CDR3 region has 15 residues. The CDR3 spells CASRTDRSSYNEQFF. CDR3 nucleotide sequence: TGTGCCAGTAGGACAGACAGGAGCTCCTACAATGAGCAGTTCTTC.

The chain couples TRBV19 to TRBJ1-1; no firm D call. The CDR3 runs 12 residues. The V gene's germline CDR1 is LNHDA and CDR2 SQIVND (reference sequence). V was trimmed by 6 bases and J by 8 bases, leaving 13 bases between them. DNA of the CDR3: TGTGCCAGTAGCCGGTCCCAAAACGAAGCTTTCTTT. Protein: CASSRSQNEAFF.

J is TRBJ1-3 and V is TRBV9; 9 bases fit TRBD1. Germline trimming cut 0 bases from V and 7 bases from J; bases unmatched to any gene: 8. This CDR3 comprises 16 residues. Germline CDR1 SGDLS, CDR2 YYNGEE. This CDR3 reads CASSVEGGTGRNTIYF. For the CDR3, the DNA is TGTGCCAGCAGCGTAGAAGGTGGGACAGGGAGGAACACCATATATTTT. The whole variable domain, filled in from reference TRBV9 and TRBJ1-3, reads DSGVTQTPKHLITATGQRVTLRCSPRSGDLSVYWYQQSLDQGLQFLIQYYNGEERAKGNILERFSAQQFPDLHSELNLSSLELGDSALYFCASSVEGGTGRNTIYFGEGSWLTVV.

The chain uses TRBV18 and TRBJ1-6; the D gene is possibly TRBD1 (5 bases). The V end was cut by 3 bases, the J end by 8 bases, with 17 bases between. The CDR3 consists of 16 residues. Per the germline V gene, CDR1 is KGHSH and CDR2 is LQKENI. CDR3 region: CASSPGSNRQDSPLHF. The CDR3 DNA is TGTGCCAGCTCACCGGGCTCAAACAGGCAGGATTCACCCCTCCACTTT.

The chain has TRBV18 and TRBJ2-2; D possibly corresponds to TRBD2 (6 bases). This CDR3 is 16 amino acids long. V dropped 5 bases and J dropped 0 bases, with 13 bases sitting between them. Germline CDR1 KGHSH, CDR2 LQKENI. The CDR3 DNA is TGTGCCAGCTCAAGGGGACTTGAGGCGAACACCGGGGAGCTGTTTTTT. It yields the protein CASSRGLEANTGELFF.

This chain uses TRBV4-1 with TRBJ2-1, with 13 bases aligning to TRBD2. From germline, CDR1 is MGHRA and CDR2 YSYEKL. The J segment lost 6 bases and the V segment lost 4 bases, leaving 6 bases of the junction unmatched. This CDR3 spans 16 amino acids. As DNA, the CDR3 is TGCGCCAGCAGCCTCCCAACTAGCGGGAGGGCCAATGAGCAGTTCTTC. Encoded protein: CASSLPTSGRANEQFF.

V usage is TRBV6-5 and J usage is TRBJ2-1; TRBD1 agrees at 8 bases. The junction had 7 bases not matched to a gene; V was cut back by 4 bases and J by 2 bases. This CDR3 has 16 residues. Per germline, CDR1 MNHEY and CDR2 SVGAGI. As DNA, the CDR3 is TGTGCCAGCAGTTCTACAGGGGGTAGACCCTACAATGAGCAGTTCTTC. The encoded protein is CASSSTGGRPYNEQFF.

V gene TRBV28 combines with J gene TRBJ1-5; unclear D gene. Trimming stripped 3 bases from V and 3 bases from J, with 6 bases between. The CDR3 covers 13 residues. Germline assignment: CDR1 MDHEN and CDR2 SYDVKM. The CDR3, as DNA: TGTGCCAGCAGTTTGACAAACAATCAGCCCCAGCATTTT. Encoded protein: CASSLTNNQPQHF.

In its sample, this clone was seen a few times. V is TRBV6-5 and J is TRBJ1-1; 8 bases are shared with TRBD1. This CDR3 spans 15 amino acids. Looked up from germline, CDR1 is MNHEY and CDR2 is SVGAGI. Trimming cost V 5 bases and J 3 bases; bases outside gene matches: 8. CDR3 in amino acids: CASSPGQVRHTEAFF. The DNA for the CDR3 is TGTGCCAGCAGTCCGGGACAGGTTCGGCACACTGAAGCTTTCTTT.